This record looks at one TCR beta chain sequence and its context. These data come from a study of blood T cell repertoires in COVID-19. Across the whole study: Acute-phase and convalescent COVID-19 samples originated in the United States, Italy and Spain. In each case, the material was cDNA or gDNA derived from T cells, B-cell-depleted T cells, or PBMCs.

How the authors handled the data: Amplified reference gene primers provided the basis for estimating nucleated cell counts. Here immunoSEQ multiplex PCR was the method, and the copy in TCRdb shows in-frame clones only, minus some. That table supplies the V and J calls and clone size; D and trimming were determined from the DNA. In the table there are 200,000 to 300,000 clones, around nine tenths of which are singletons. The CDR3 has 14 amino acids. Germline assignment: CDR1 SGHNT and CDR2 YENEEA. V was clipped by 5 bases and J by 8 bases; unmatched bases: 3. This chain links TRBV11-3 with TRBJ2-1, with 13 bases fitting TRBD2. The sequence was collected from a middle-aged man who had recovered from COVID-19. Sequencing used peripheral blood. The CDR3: CASSTSGRGDEQFF. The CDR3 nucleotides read TGTGCCAGCAGCACTAGCGGGAGGGGAGATGAGCAGTTCTTC.